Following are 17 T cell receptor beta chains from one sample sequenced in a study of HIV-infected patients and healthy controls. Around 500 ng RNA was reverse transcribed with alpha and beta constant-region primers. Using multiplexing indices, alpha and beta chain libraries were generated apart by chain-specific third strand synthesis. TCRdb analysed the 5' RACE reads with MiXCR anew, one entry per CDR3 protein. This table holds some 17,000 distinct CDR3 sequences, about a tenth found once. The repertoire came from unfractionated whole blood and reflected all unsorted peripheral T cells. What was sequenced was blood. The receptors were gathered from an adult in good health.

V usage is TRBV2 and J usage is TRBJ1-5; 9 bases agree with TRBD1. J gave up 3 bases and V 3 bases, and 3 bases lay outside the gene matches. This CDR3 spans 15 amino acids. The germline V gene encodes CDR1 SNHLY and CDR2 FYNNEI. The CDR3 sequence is CASSEGQGYNQPQHF. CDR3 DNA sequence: TGTGCCAGCAGTGAGGGACAGGGCTACAATCAGCCCCAGCATTTT.

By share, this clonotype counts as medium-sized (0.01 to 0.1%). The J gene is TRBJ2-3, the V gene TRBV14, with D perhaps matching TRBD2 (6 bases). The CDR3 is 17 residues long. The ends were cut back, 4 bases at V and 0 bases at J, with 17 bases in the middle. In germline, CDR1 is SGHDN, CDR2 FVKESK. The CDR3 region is CASSRWEDTKSTDTQYF. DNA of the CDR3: TGTGCCAGCAGCCGATGGGAGGATACCAAGAGCACAGATACGCAGTATTTT.

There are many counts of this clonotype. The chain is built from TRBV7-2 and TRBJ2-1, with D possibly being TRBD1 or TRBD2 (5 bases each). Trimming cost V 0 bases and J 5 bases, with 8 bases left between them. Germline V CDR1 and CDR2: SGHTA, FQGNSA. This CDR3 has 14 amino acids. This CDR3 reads CASSLAGTHNEQFF. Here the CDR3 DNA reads TGTGCCAGCAGCTTAGCGGGGACCCACAATGAGCAGTTCTTC. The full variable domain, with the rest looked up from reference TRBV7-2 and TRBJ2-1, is GAGVSQSPSNKVTEKGKDVELRCDPISGHTALYWYRQSLGQGLEFLIYFQGNSAPDKSGLPSDRFSAERTGGSVSTLTIQRTQQEDSAVYLCASSLAGTHNEQFFGPGTRLTVL.

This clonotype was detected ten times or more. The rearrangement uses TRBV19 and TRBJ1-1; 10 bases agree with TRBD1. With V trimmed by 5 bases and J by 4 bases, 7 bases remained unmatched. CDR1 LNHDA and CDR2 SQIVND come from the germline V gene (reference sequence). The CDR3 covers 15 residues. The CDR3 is CASSPSTGGITEAFF. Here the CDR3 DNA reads TGTGCCAGTAGTCCCTCGACAGGGGGCATCACTGAAGCTTTCTTT.

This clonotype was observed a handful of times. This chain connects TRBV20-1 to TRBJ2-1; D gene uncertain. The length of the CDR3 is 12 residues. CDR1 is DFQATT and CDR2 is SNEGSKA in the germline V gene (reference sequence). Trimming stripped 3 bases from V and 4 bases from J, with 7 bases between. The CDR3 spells CSASRGYNEQFF. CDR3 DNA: TGCAGTGCTAGCCGAGGATACAATGAGCAGTTCTTC.

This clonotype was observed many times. This CDR3 reads CASSPAGHGNQPQHF. The CDR3 DNA reads as TGCGCCAGCAGCCCGGCAGGGCACGGCAATCAGCCCCAGCATTTT. The chain couples TRBV5-1 to TRBJ1-5, with D possibly being TRBD1 (5 bases). Germline V gives CDR1 SGHRS, CDR2 YFSETQ. Trimming pared 4 bases from V and 2 bases from J, leaving 13 bases between. The CDR3 runs 15 residues.

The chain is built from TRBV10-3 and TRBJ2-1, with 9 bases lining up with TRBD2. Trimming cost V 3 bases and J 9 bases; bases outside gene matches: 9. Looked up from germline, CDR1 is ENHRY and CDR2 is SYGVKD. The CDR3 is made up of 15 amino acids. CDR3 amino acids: CAISDPAGGSGEQFF. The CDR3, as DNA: TGTGCCATCAGTGACCCCGCGGGGGGGTCCGGTGAGCAGTTCTTC.

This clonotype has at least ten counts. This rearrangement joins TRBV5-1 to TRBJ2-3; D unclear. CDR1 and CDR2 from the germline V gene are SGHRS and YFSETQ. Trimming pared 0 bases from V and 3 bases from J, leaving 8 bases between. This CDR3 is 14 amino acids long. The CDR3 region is CASSLGQETDTQYF. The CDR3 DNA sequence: TGCGCCAGCAGCTTGGGGCAGGAGACAGATACGCAGTATTTT.

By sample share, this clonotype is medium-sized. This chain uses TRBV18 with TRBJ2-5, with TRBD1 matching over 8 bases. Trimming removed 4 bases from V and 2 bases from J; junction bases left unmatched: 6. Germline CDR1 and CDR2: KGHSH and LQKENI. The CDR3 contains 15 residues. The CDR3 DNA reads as TGTGCCAGCTCACACCAGGGGGCTAGGCAAGAGACCCAGTACTTC. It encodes CASSHQGARQETQYF. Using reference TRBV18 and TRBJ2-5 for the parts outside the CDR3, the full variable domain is NAGVMQNPRHLVRRRGQEARLRCSPMKGHSHVYWYRQLPEEGLKFMVYLQKENIIDESGMPKERFSAEFPKEGPSILRIQQVVRGDSAAYFCASSHQGARQETQYFGPGTRLLVL.

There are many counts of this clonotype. The CDR3 DNA reads TGTGCCAGCAGCTCACGCGGGACAGGGTACGAGCAGTACTTC. It yields the protein CASSSRGTGYEQYF. The genes are TRBV7-9 and TRBJ2-7; 9 nucleotides line up with TRBD1. The V segment lost 4 bases and the J segment 4 bases; nucleotides outside the gene matches: 5. The CDR3 runs 14 residues. The germline CDR1 and CDR2 sequences are SEHNR and FQNEAQ (reference sequence). Together with reference TRBV7-9 and TRBJ2-7, the CDR3 gives the full variable domain: DTGVSQNPRHKITKRGQNVTFRCDPISEHNRLYWYRQTLGQGPEFLTYFQNEAQLEKSRLLSDRFSAERPKGSFSTLEIQRTEQGDSAMYLCASSSRGTGYEQYFGPGTRLTVT.

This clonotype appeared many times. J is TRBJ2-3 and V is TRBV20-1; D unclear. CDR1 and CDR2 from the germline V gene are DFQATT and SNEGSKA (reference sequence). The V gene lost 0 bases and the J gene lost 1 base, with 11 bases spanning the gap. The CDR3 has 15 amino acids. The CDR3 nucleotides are TGCAGTGCTAGAGATTTAGTGCGTGGCACAGATACGCAGTATTTT. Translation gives CSARDLVRGTDTQYF.

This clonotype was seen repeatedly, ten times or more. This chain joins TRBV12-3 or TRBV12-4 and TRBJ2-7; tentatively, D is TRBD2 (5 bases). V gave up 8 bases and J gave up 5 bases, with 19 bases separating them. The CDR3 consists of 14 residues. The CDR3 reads CASPLVGGRHEQYF. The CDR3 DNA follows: TGTGCCAGCCCCCTCGTCGGCGGGCGGCACGAGCAGTACTTC.

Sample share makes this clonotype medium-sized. The CDR3 DNA reads TGTGCCAGCAGCGTCCTTCTCGCTAGGGCAGATACGCAGTATTTT. Translation gives CASSVLLARADTQYF. This chain joins TRBV6-1 and TRBJ2-3; D is unresolved. The CDR3 contains 15 residues. The V end was cut by 6 bases, the J end by 4 bases, with 17 bases between. Germline CDR1 and CDR2: MNHNS and SASEGT.

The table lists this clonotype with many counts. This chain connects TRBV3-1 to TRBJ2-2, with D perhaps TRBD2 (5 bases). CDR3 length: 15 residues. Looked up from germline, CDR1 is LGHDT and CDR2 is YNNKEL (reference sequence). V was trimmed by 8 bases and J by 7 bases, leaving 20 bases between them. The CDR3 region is CASSPSTAGGGELFF. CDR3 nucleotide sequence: TGTGCCAGCTCCCCTTCGACGGCGGGTGGCGGGGAGCTGTTTTTT.

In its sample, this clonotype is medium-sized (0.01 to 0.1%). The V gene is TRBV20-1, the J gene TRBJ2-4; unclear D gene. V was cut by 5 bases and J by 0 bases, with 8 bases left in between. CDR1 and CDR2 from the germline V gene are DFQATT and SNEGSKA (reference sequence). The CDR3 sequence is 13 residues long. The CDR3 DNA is TGCAGTGCTGAATCGGTAGCCAAAAACATTCAGTACTTC. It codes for CSAESVAKNIQYF.

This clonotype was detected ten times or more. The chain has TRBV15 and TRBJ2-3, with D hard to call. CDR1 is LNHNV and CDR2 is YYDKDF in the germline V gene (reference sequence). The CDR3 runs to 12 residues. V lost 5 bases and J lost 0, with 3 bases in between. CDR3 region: CATSPSTDTQYF. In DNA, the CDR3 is TGTGCCACCAGCCCTAGCACAGATACGCAGTATTTT.

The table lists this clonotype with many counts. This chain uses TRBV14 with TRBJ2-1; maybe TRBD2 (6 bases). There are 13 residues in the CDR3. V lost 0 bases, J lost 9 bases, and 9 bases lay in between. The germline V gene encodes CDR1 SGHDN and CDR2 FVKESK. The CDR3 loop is CASSQDLASEQFF. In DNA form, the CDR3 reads TGTGCCAGCAGCCAAGACCTAGCGAGTGAGCAGTTCTTC.